The 8 T cell receptor beta chains reported below all come from one sample, sequenced in a study of blood T cell repertoires in COVID-19. The method was immunoSEQ multiplex PCR; TCRdb's version includes in-frame clones alone and lacks a portion of them. Among over 200,000 clones listed, over 70% were seen once. Sequencing was carried out using peripheral blood. Receptors originate from a woman aged 80 or over with acute or convalescent COVID-19.

The J gene is TRBJ1-6, the V gene TRBV6-1; D might be TRBD1 (6 bases). The CDR3 is 15 amino acids. CDR1 is MNHNS and CDR2 is SASEGT in the germline V gene. The V end lost 2 bases, the J end lost 8 bases, and 13 bases lay between the germline ends. CDR3 nucleotides: TGTGCCAGCAGTGAACGGGGGGCTAGGGATTCACCCCTCCACTTT. The encoded protein is CASSERGARDSPLHF.

This chain connects TRBV2 to TRBJ2-5; 9 nucleotides line up with TRBD2. Unmatched junction bases numbered 6, after V lost 5 bases and J lost 2 bases. The V gene's germline CDR1 is SNHLY and CDR2 FYNNEI. This CDR3 is 15 amino acids long. The CDR3 loop reads CASSPVTSGQETQYF. The CDR3 nucleotides read TGTGCCAGCAGTCCCGTGACTAGCGGTCAAGAGACCCAGTACTTC.

This clone turned up a few times. V is TRBV6-2 or TRBV6-3 and J is TRBJ1-1; D is perhaps TRBD1 (6 bases). With 0 bases removed from V and 4 bases from J, the gap between germline ends came to 15 bases. This CDR3 comprises 16 residues. The V gene's germline CDR1 is MNHEY and CDR2 SVGEGT. CDR3 sequence: CASSYSFAGGRTEAFF. The DNA for the CDR3 is TGTGCCAGCAGTTACTCGTTTGCCGGGGGGCGCACTGAAGCTTTCTTT.

CDR3 sequence (DNA): TGTGCCAGTAGTATAGGGGGCCAGAGGACTGAAGCTTTCTTT. It is translated as CASSIGGQRTEAFF. The genes are TRBV19 and TRBJ1-1; D perhaps matches TRBD1 (5 bases). In germline, CDR1 is LNHDA, CDR2 SQIVND (reference sequence). This CDR3 has 14 residues. Between the trimmed V and J ends, which lost 1 base and 5 bases, there was a span of 11 bases.

There are a few counts of this clone. The gene calls are TRBV25-1 and TRBJ2-3; D perhaps matches TRBD2 (5 bases). This CDR3 contains 15 residues. V was clipped by 5 bases and J by 2 bases, with 14 bases between them. Germline V gene lookup returns CDR1 MGHDK and CDR2 SYGVNS. The CDR3 here is CASSHWEKITDTQYF. Written as DNA, the CDR3 is TGTGCCAGCAGTCACTGGGAGAAAATCACAGATACGCAGTATTTT. The full variable domain, its missing parts supplied by reference TRBV25-1 and TRBJ2-3, is EADIYQTPRYLVIGTGKKITLECSQTMGHDKMYWYQQDPGMELHLIHYSYGVNSTEKGDLSSESTVSRIRTEHFPLTLESARPSHTSQYLCASSHWEKITDTQYFGPGTRLTVL.

For this clone: The sample contains more than one DNA sequence encoding this CDR3. The gene calls are TRBV18 and TRBJ1-5; D not certain. CDR1 and CDR2 from the germline V gene are KGHSH and LQKENI. The CDR3 length is 15 residues. Deletions cut 2 bases from V and 4 bases from J, with 12 bases between. The CDR3 protein is CASSPDRGRNQPQHF. As DNA, the CDR3 is TGTGCCAGCTCACCAGATCGGGGTCGAAATCAGCCCCAGCATTTT.

The chain carries TRBV9 and TRBJ2-3, with 12 bases fitting TRBD1. This CDR3 comprises 15 residues. After removal of 3 bases from V and 4 bases from J, the junction contained 3 bases not matched to a gene. Germline CDR1 is SGDLS and CDR2 is YYNGEE. The CDR3 nucleotides read TGTGCCAGCAGCGCCCGGGACAGGGGGCCAGATACGCAGTATTTT. Protein sequence: CASSARDRGPDTQYF.

The genes are TRBV6-5 and TRBJ1-6; D remains ambiguous. Per the germline V gene, CDR1 is MNHEY and CDR2 is SVGAGI. The length of the CDR3 is 15 residues. With 4 bases removed from V and 0 bases from J, the gap between germline ends came to 7 bases. CDR3 in DNA: TGTGCCAGCAGTTTACAGAGCTCCTATAATTCACCCCTCCACTTT. Translating gives CASSLQSSYNSPLHF.